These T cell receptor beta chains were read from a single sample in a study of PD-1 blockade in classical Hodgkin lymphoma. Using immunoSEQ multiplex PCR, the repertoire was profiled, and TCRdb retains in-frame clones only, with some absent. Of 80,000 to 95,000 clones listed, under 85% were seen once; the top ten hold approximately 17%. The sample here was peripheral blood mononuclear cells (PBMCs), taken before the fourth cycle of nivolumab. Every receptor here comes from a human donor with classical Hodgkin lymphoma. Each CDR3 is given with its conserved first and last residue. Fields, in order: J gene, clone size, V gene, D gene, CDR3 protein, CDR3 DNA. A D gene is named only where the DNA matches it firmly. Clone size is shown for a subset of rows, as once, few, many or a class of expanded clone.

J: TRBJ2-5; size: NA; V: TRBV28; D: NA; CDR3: CASSLSAKTQYF; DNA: TGTGCCAGCAGTTTATCGGCCAAGACCCAGTACTTC
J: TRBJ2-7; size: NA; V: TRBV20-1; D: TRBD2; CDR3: CSAPAGNEQYF; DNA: TGCAGTGCCCCAGCGGGGAACGAGCAGTACTTC
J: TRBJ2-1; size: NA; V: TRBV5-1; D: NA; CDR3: CASSFDQYNEQFF; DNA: TGCGCCAGCAGCTTTGACCAGTACAATGAGCAGTTCTTC
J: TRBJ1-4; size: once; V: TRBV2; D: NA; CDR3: CASRTGYNEKLFF; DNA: TGTGCCAGCAGGACAGGTTATAATGAAAAACTGTTTTTT
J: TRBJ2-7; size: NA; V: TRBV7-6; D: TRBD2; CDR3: CASSLGSLAGGWEQYF; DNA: TGTGCCAGCAGCTTAGGTTCCTTAGCGGGAGGGTGGGAGCAGTACTTC
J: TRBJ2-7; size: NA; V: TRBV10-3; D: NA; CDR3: CAISDGAGVASYEQYF; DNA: TGTGCCATCAGTGATGGGGCAGGAGTGGCGTCCTACGAGCAGTACTTC
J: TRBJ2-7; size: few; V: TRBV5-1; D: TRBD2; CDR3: CASSGTSGSFEQYF; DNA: TGCGCCAGCAGCGGGACTAGCGGGAGTTTCGAGCAGTACTTC
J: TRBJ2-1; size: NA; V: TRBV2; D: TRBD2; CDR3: CASSEGRLAEYNEQFF; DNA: TGTGCCAGCAGTGAAGGGAGACTAGCGGAATACAATGAGCAGTTCTTC
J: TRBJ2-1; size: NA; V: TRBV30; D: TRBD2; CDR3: CAWAGVSYNEQFF; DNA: TGTGCCTGGGCGGGGGTGTCCTACAATGAGCAGTTCTTC
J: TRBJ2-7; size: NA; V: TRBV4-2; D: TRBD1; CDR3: CASSQDGPGQAYEQYF; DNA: TGTGCCAGCAGCCAAGATGGCCCCGGACAGGCTTACGAGCAGTACTTC
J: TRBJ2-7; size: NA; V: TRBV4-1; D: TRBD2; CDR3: CASSQISGDGYEQYF; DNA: TGCGCCAGCAGCCAGATTAGCGGGGATGGCTACGAGCAGTACTTC
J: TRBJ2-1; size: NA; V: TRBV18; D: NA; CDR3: CASSSGTNNEQFF; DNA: TGTGCCAGCTCATCCGGGACCAACAATGAGCAGTTCTTC
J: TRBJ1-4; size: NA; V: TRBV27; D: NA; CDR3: CASSKRSGTGEKLFF; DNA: TGTGCCAGCAGTAAGAGGTCCGGGACGGGTGAAAAACTGTTTTTT
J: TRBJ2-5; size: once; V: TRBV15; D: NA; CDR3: CATSRGPETQYF; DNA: TGTGCCACCAGCAGAGGTCCGGAGACCCAGTACTTC
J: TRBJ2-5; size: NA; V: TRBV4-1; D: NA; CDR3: CASSRQVRQETQYF; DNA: TGCGCCAGCAGCCGGCAGGTGAGGCAAGAGACCCAGTACTTC
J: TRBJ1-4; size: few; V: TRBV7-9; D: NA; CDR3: CASSSLGSGVGEKLFF; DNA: TGTGCCAGCAGCTCGTTAGGGTCCGGGGTAGGCGAAAAACTGTTTTTT
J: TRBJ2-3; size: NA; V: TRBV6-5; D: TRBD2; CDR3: CASSSGLAASTDTQYF; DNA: TGTGCCAGCAGTTCCGGACTAGCGGCAAGCACAGATACGCAGTATTTT
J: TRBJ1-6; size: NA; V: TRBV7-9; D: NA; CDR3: CASSFLGGYNSPLHF; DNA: TGTGCCAGCAGCTTTCTGGGGGGCTATAATTCACCCCTCCACTTT
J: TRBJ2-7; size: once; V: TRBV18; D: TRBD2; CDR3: CASSPQGLATPSYEQYF; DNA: TGTGCCAGCTCACCACAGGGACTAGCGACTCCCTCCTACGAGCAGTACTTC
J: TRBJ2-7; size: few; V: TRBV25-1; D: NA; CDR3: CASSEIGRDYEQYF; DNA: TGTGCCAGCAGTGAAATCGGCCGGGACTACGAGCAGTACTTC
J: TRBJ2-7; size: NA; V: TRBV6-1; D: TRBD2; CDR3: CAGLAGPLGEQYF; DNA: TGTGCCGGCTTAGCGGGACCCCTGGGGGAGCAGTACTTC
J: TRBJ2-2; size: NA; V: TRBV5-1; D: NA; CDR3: CASSLDRTNTGELFF; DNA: TGCGCCAGCAGCTTGGATCGAACGAACACCGGGGAGCTGTTTTTT
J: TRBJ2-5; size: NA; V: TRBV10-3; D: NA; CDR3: CAMGGGQETQYF; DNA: TGTGCCATGGGAGGAGGGCAAGAGACCCAGTACTTC
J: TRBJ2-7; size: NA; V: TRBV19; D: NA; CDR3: CASSINTVLEQYF; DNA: TGTGCCAGTAGTATAAACACAGTCTTGGAGCAGTACTTC
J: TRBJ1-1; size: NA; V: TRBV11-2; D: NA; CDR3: CASSYLRSVNAFF; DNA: TGTGCCAGCAGCTACCTAAGGAGTGTCAATGCTTTCTTT
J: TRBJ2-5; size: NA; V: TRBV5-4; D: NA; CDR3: CASSLIREETQYF; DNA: TGTGCCAGCAGCCTGATTAGAGAAGAGACCCAGTACTTC
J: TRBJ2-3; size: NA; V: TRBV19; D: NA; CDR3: CASSSTGARADTQYF; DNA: TGTGCCAGTAGTTCGACGGGGGCTAGGGCAGATACGCAGTATTTT
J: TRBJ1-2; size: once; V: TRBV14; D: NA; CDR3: CASSQDVRIGYGYTF; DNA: TGTGCCAGCAGCCAAGACGTCAGGATCGGCTATGGCTACACCTTC
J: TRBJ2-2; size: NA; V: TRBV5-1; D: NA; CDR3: CASSPRDTGELFF; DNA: TGCGCCAGCAGCCCACGGGACACCGGGGAGCTGTTTTTT
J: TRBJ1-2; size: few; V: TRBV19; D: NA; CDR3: CASSRWGDNYGYTF; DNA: TGTGCCAGTAGTAGATGGGGTGATAACTATGGCTACACCTTC
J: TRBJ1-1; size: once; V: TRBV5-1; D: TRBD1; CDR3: CASSLATGDTEAFF; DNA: TGCGCCAGCAGCTTGGCAACAGGGGATACTGAAGCTTTCTTT
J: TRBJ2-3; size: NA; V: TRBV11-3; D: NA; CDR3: CASSLVADTQYF; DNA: TGTGCCAGCAGCTTAGTTGCGGATACGCAGTATTTT
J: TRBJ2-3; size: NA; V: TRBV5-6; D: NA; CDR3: CASSGDRDTGGGTQYF; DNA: TGTGCCAGCAGCGGGGACCGGGACACCGGAGGTGGTACGCAGTATTTT
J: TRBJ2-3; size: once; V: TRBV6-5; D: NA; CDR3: CATQGGPGDTQYF; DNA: TGTGCCACCCAAGGGGGACCAGGGGATACGCAGTATTTT